These 8 T cell receptor beta chains were sequenced from one sample in a study of OX40 agonist ivuxolimab in advanced cancers. The protocol was immunoSEQ multiplex PCR, while the TCRdb copy is restricted to in-frame clones and leaves out a portion. The profile shows about 67,000 clones, over 70% of them singletons. Sequenced here: CD4+ or CD8+ T cells sorted from blood, sampled in a trial of the OX40 agonist ivuxolimab. The receptors were sampled from an adult with an advanced solid tumor such as melanoma, head and neck, liver or kidney cancer.

The V gene is TRBV11-3, the J gene TRBJ2-3; D is possibly TRBD2 (5 bases). Deletions cut 6 bases from V and 0 bases from J, with 16 bases between. This CDR3 has 16 amino acids. Germline V gene data show CDR1 as SGHNT and CDR2 as YENEEA. The CDR3 is CASRFWADSSTDTQYF. CDR3 DNA sequence: TGTGCCAGCAGATTCTGGGCGGACTCTAGCACAGATACGCAGTATTTT.

The chain carries TRBV6-1 and TRBJ1-3; D is unclear. Germline V gene sequence: CDR1 MNHNS, CDR2 SASEGT. This CDR3 comprises 15 residues. The V gene lost 2 bases and the J gene lost 0 bases, with 8 bases spanning the gap. The CDR3 coding sequence is TGTGCCAGCAGTGAAACTTGGTTCTCTGGAAACACCATATATTTT. Protein: CASSETWFSGNTIYF.

This clone occurred once. The chain is built from TRBV2 and TRBJ2-3, with D unresolved. The CDR3 runs 14 residues. The V gene's germline CDR1 is SNHLY and CDR2 FYNNEI. V dropped 6 bases and J dropped 2 bases, with 12 bases sitting between them. CDR3 coding DNA: TGTGCCAGCAGGCCCGACGGGTTCACAGATACGCAGTATTTT. Protein: CASRPDGFTDTQYF.

This sequence joins TRBV5-1 and TRBJ2-5; 10 bases map to TRBD2. Germline V CDR1 and CDR2: SGHRS, YFSETQ. This CDR3 has 15 residues. J lost 3 bases, V lost 2 bases, and 4 bases had no gene match. The CDR3 here is CASSLAGGVEETQYF. The CDR3, as DNA: TGCGCCAGCAGCTTAGCGGGAGGGGTGGAAGAGACCCAGTACTTC.

On this clone: At the DNA level, this CDR3 is encoded by other sequences in the same sample as well. V and J are TRBV28 and TRBJ1-3; D not certain. Per germline, CDR1 MDHEN and CDR2 SYDVKM. The CDR3 runs to 15 residues. With 6 bases removed from V and 0 bases from J, the gap between germline ends came to 12 bases. CDR3 in DNA: TGTGCCAGCAGCTCCGGCGGTAGCTCTGGAAACACCATATATTTT. Translating gives CASSSGGSSGNTIYF.

This sequence joins TRBV7-5 and TRBJ1-1. TRBV7-5 is deemed a pseudogene. The length of the CDR3 is 12 residues. The CDR3 region has the DNA TGTGCCTCCGCGGGGGAGGAGGCTGAAGCTTTCTTT. This translates into CASAGEEAEAFF.

This clone was found a few times. J is TRBJ1-4 and V is TRBV9; D unclear. Germline CDR1 SGDLS, CDR2 YYNGEE. CDR3 length: 16 residues. V shed 2 bases and J shed 8 bases, with 19 bases lying between them. The CDR3 region has the DNA TGTGCCAGCAGCGTGGCCCTGGGCCCCTCGCGGGAAAAACTGTTTTTT. It specifies CASSVALGPSREKLFF.

This chain joins TRBV7-2 and TRBJ1-3; TRBD1 is a possible D gene (5 bases). V was pared by 5 bases and J by 1 base, with 12 bases between. CDR3 size: 15 residues. Germline CDR1 and CDR2: SGHTA and FQGNSA. The CDR3 protein is CASSIDKGSGNTIYF. CDR3 coding DNA: TGTGCCAGCAGCATCGACAAGGGGTCTGGAAACACCATATATTTT.